This T cell receptor (beta chain) was profiled in a study of blood T cells in healthy people across ages. Study-wide findings and caveats: Because donor CMV status was unknown, expanded clonotype changes were possibly confounded.

The CDR3 totals 17 residues. Deletions cut 0 bases from V and 2 bases from J, with 14 bases between. Germline values: CDR1 MGHRA, CDR2 YSYEKL. Sample-barcoded 5' priming and a J-beta primer mix drove a second PCR of roughly 6 to 12 cycles. Each CDR3 protein is one row after TCRdb ran MiXCR on the 5' RACE reads. In the table there are just under 900,000 distinct CDR3 sequences, less than 35% of which are singletons. In terms of origin and age, donors were healthy Caucasian individuals from Russia aged roughly 6 to 95. As regards this clonotype: The antigen is undetermined.

The source material was blood. The gene calls are TRBV4-1 and TRBJ1-5, with D maybe TRBD1 (5 bases). This clonotype was obtained from an elderly woman in good health. Here the CDR3 DNA reads TGCGCCAGCAGCCAAGAAGGTGGGGCCATCGGCAATCAGCCCCAGCATTTT. Its translation: CASSQEGGAIGNQPQHF.